This paragraph covers one T cell receptor beta chain sequence. What it recognizes is unknown. This entry belongs to a study of graft-versus-host responses after intestinal transplantation. Study-wide background: Tacrolimus and steroids were given for roughly 3 years to all recipients after anti-thymocyte globulin induction. General study findings and limits: Peak GvH clone levels in circulation were associated with early post-transplant HvG declines. Recipient marrow showed GvH clones, some seen first in ileum or blood. Individuals carrying graft-donor T cell macrochimerism showed high graft-versus-host to host-versus-graft clonal ratios in allografts.

Profiled with immunoSEQ multiplex PCR; TCRdb holds only in-frame clones, not every one. The top ten clones hold less than 0.45% of a sample with more than 75,000 clones, approximately 90% of them seen once. The CDR3 length is 14 residues. Trimming removed 1 base at V and 3 bases at J, with 8 bases between. Germline V gives CDR1 SGHTS, CDR2 YDEGEE. This specimen was unstimulated CD4+ T cells sorted from spleen or lymph node cells, taken before transplant. The rearrangement joins TRBV5-8 to TRBJ1-5, with D uncertain. The origin of this receptor is a human donor who was the organ donor for an intestinal transplant. Here the CDR3 DNA reads TGTGCCAGCAGCTTGTGGCAGGTCAATCAGCCCCAGCATTTT. Translation gives CASSLWQVNQPQHF. The whole variable domain, remainder taken from reference TRBV5-8 and TRBJ1-5, is EAGVTQSPTHLIKTRGQQATLRCSPISGHTSVYWYQQALGLGLQFLLWYDEGEERNRGNFPPRFSGRQFPNYSSELNVNALELEDSALYLCASSLWQVNQPQHFGDGTRLSIL.